A selection of T cell receptor beta chains follows, all from one sample in a study of post-analysis software for immune sequencing data. A single record per CDR3 protein comes from TCRdb applying MiXCR to the PCR reads. The table lists around 440,000 distinct CDR3 sequences, nearly 45% of them singletons. Sequenced input: blood. These TCRs come from a girl aged 10 to 17 with multiple sclerosis. Each CDR3 is given with its conserved first and last residue. Fields, in order: clone size, D gene, J gene, V gene, CDR3 protein, CDR3 DNA. The D gene is left open where the match is weak. The size entry is marked missing in some rows and otherwise reads once, few, many or a size class.

size: few
D: TRBD2
J: TRBJ2-1
V: TRBV6-5
CDR3: CASMGLVDNEQFF
DNA: TGTGCCAGCATGGGACTAGTCGACAATGAGCAGTTCTTC

size: .
D: .
J: TRBJ2-1
V: TRBV7-8
CDR3: CASTPSRLPNYSEQFF
DNA: TGTGCCAGCACCCCGTCCCGACTACCTAACTACAGTGAGCAGTTCTTC

size: .
D: TRBD1
J: TRBJ2-5
V: TRBV10-3
CDR3: CAISPRQGGVETQYF
DNA: TGTGCCATCAGTCCCCGACAGGGCGGTGTCGAGACCCAGTACTTC

size: .
D: TRBD1
J: TRBJ1-4
V: TRBV5-1
CDR3: CASSLADRVNEKLFF
DNA: TGCGCCAGCAGCTTGGCGGACAGGGTTAATGAAAAACTGTTTTTT

size: once
D: TRBD2
J: TRBJ2-3
V: TRBV20-1
CDR3: CSFGSGSYDTQYF
DNA: TGCAGCTTCGGGAGCGGGAGCTACGATACGCAGTATTTT

size: .
D: .
J: TRBJ2-7
V: TRBV28
CDR3: CANHSPAGTPSYEQYF
DNA: TGTGCCAACCATTCCCCCGCCGGGACCCCCTCCTACGAGCAGTACTTC

size: .
D: .
J: TRBJ2-4
V: TRBV29-1
CDR3: CSVEGRGSRGKNIQYF
DNA: TGCAGCGTTGAAGGTAGAGGGTCCCGAGGCAAAAACATTCAGTACTTC

size: few
D: .
J: TRBJ2-1
V: TRBV7-2
CDR3: CASSPRSAGQSYNEQFF
DNA: TGTGCCAGCAGCCCCCGGAGCGCGGGTCAGTCCTACAATGAGCAGTTCTTC

size: .
D: TRBD1
J: TRBJ1-5
V: TRBV20-1
CDR3: CSAGPGQGNQPQHF
DNA: TGCAGTGCCGGTCCGGGACAGGGGAATCAGCCCCAGCATTTT

size: .
D: .
J: TRBJ1-4
V: TRBV29-1
CDR3: CGGGSEKLFF
DNA: TGCGGCGGAGGAAGCGAAAAACTGTTTTTT

size: .
D: .
J: TRBJ1-1
V: TRBV7-3
CDR3: CASSSEQNTEAFF
DNA: TGTGCCAGCAGCTCCGAACAGAACACTGAGGCTTTCTTT

size: few
D: .
J: TRBJ2-2
V: TRBV29-1
CDR3: CSVISTQFGELFF
DNA: TGCAGCGTTATATCGACTCAATTCGGGGAGCTGTTTTTT

size: few
D: .
J: TRBJ1-2
V: TRBV4-1
CDR3: CASSPLQGNYGYTF
DNA: TGCGCCAGCAGCCCCCTTCAGGGAAACTATGGCTACACCTTC

size: few
D: .
J: TRBJ2-1
V: TRBV29-1
CDR3: CSGQLVYNEQFF
DNA: TGCAGCGGTCAACTAGTCTACAATGAGCAGTTCTTC

size: .
D: .
J: TRBJ2-7
V: TRBV12-3/TRBV12-4
CDR3: CASSSLDGSSYEQYF
DNA: TGTGCCAGCAGTTCCCTAGACGGGAGTTCCTACGAGCAGTACTTC

size: .
D: TRBD2
J: TRBJ2-5
V: TRBV13
CDR3: CASSLRAGRPETQYF
DNA: TGTGCCAGCAGCTTAAGAGCGGGAAGGCCCGAGACCCAGTACTTC

size: .
D: .
J: TRBJ2-5
V: TRBV12-3/TRBV12-4
CDR3: CASGGRPKETQYF
DNA: TGTGCCAGCGGGGGGAGGCCAAAAGAGACCCAGTACTTC

size: .
D: .
J: TRBJ1-2
V: TRBV6-6
CDR3: CASNPPGAANYGYTF
DNA: TGTGCCAGCAATCCCCCAGGGGCCGCCAACTATGGCTACACCTTC

size: .
D: .
J: TRBJ2-1
V: TRBV5-1
CDR3: CASSLVMDVSYNEQFF
DNA: TGCGCCAGCAGCTTGGTCATGGACGTCTCCTACAATGAGCAGTTCTTC

size: .
D: TRBD2
J: TRBJ2-7
V: TRBV4-2
CDR3: CASSTRRTSDTYEQYF
DNA: TGTGCCAGCAGCACCCGAAGGACTAGCGATACTTACGAGCAGTACTTC

size: .
D: .
J: TRBJ2-6
V: TRBV20-1
CDR3: CSASGGSGANVLTF
DNA: TGCAGTGCGTCGGGCGGCTCTGGGGCCAACGTCCTGACTTTC

size: .
D: .
J: TRBJ2-7
V: TRBV5-1
CDR3: CASSLGGGETYEQYF
DNA: TGCGCCAGCAGCTTGGGCGGGGGCGAAACCTACGAGCAGTACTTC

size: .
D: TRBD1
J: TRBJ1-6
V: TRBV7-9
CDR3: CASSPLRTGNSPLHF
DNA: TGTGCCAGCAGCCCTCTGAGGACAGGGAATTCACCCCTCCACTTT

size: .
D: .
J: TRBJ1-6
V: TRBV7-9
CDR3: CASSPPLAGNSPLHF
DNA: TGTGCCAGCAGCCCCCCCCTGGCAGGAAATTCACCCCTCCACTTT

size: many
D: .
J: TRBJ2-7
V: TRBV6-6
CDR3: CASSPTGPNPYEQYF
DNA: TGTGCCAGCAGCCCTACAGGGCCAAACCCCTACGAGCAGTACTTC

size: .
D: .
J: TRBJ1-5
V: TRBV12-3/TRBV12-4
CDR3: CASTLGQNQPQHF
DNA: TGTGCCAGCACCTTAGGGCAGAATCAGCCCCAGCATTTT

size: .
D: TRBD2
J: TRBJ2-7
V: TRBV28
CDR3: CASSFRAGASYEQYF
DNA: TGTGCCAGCAGTTTTAGAGCGGGAGCCTCCTACGAGCAGTACTTC

size: .
D: TRBD2
J: TRBJ2-5
V: TRBV7-2
CDR3: CASRLAGNQETQYF
DNA: TGTGCCAGCAGACTAGCGGGGAACCAAGAGACCCAGTACTTC

size: .
D: .
J: TRBJ2-1
V: TRBV4-1
CDR3: CASSRGGFLAELYNEQFF
DNA: TGCGCCAGCAGCCGCGGTGGGTTTCTGGCGGAACTCTACAATGAGCAGTTCTTC

size: .
D: TRBD1
J: TRBJ2-3
V: TRBV6-5
CDR3: CASSSRGTGGGDTQYF
DNA: TGTGCCAGCAGTTCCCGGGGGACAGGGGGTGGAGATACGCAGTATTTT

size: .
D: .
J: TRBJ2-5
V: TRBV7-9
CDR3: CASSQDPDNEQYF
DNA: TGTGCCAGCAGCCAGGACCCCGACAATGAGCAGTACTTC

size: .
D: .
J: TRBJ2-5
V: TRBV20-1
CDR3: CSARPGPERETQYF
DNA: TGCAGTGCTAGACCGGGACCCGAAAGAGAGACCCAGTACTTC

size: .
D: TRBD1
J: TRBJ2-7
V: TRBV4-1
CDR3: CASSQLAPGQGTDEQYF
DNA: TGCGCCAGCAGCCAACTTGCCCCGGGACAGGGGACGGACGAGCAGTACTTC

size: .
D: .
J: TRBJ2-1
V: TRBV5-6
CDR3: CASSLEGVSSYNEQFF
DNA: TGTGCCAGCAGCTTGGAAGGGGTAAGCTCCTACAATGAGCAGTTCTTC

size: .
D: .
J: TRBJ1-2
V: TRBV6-5
CDR3: CASRWGSGEYGYTF
DNA: TGTGCCAGCAGGTGGGGCTCAGGGGAATATGGCTACACCTTC

size: .
D: TRBD1
J: TRBJ1-5
V: TRBV6-6
CDR3: CASSPRGQGGQPQHF
DNA: TGTGCCAGCAGTCCCAGGGGGCAGGGAGGGCAGCCCCAGCATTTT

size: .
D: TRBD1
J: TRBJ1-2
V: TRBV28
CDR3: CASSILPLDRGNHGYTF
DNA: TGTGCCAGCAGTATACTACCCTTGGACAGGGGGAATCATGGCTACACCTTC

size: few
D: .
J: TRBJ2-3
V: TRBV5-1
CDR3: CASSITGTDTQYF
DNA: TGCGCCAGCAGCATTACAGGGACAGATACGCAGTATTTT

size: .
D: .
J: TRBJ2-4
V: TRBV12-3/TRBV12-4
CDR3: CASPTTTKNIQYF
DNA: TGTGCCAGCCCGACCACCACCAAAAACATTCAGTACTTC

size: .
D: TRBD1
J: TRBJ1-1
V: TRBV20-1
CDR3: CSARRQGGRWNTEAFF
DNA: TGCAGTGCTAGAAGACAAGGGGGCCGGTGGAACACTGAAGCTTTCTTT

size: .
D: .
J: TRBJ1-1
V: TRBV11-2
CDR3: CASSLESTLNTEAFF
DNA: TGTGCCAGCAGCTTAGAGTCCACATTGAACACTGAAGCTTTCTTT

size: .
D: .
J: TRBJ2-3
V: TRBV10-2
CDR3: CASSGRISTITDTQYF
DNA: TGCGCCAGCAGTGGCCGGATTTCGACCATCACAGATACGCAGTATTTT

size: .
D: TRBD1
J: TRBJ1-4
V: TRBV4-2
CDR3: CASSQTGTGQVKLFF
DNA: TGTGCCAGCAGCCAGACCGGGACAGGGCAGGTAAAACTGTTTTTT

size: few
D: TRBD2
J: TRBJ2-7
V: TRBV20-1
CDR3: CSARDLRTSAGEQYF
DNA: TGCAGTGCTAGAGATCTTCGGACTAGCGCTGGCGAGCAGTACTTC

size: .
D: TRBD2
J: TRBJ2-7
V: TRBV13
CDR3: CASSLGGGTSGSTPYEQYF
DNA: TGTGCCAGCAGCTTAGGTGGTGGGACTAGCGGGAGTACTCCCTACGAGCAGTACTTC

size: .
D: .
J: TRBJ1-2
V: TRBV28
CDR3: CASSQTHKYGYTF
DNA: TGTGCCAGCAGTCAGACTCACAAATATGGCTACACCTTC

size: .
D: TRBD1
J: TRBJ1-4
V: TRBV25-1
CDR3: CASSERRDSNNEKLFF
DNA: TGTGCCAGCAGTGAACGCCGGGACAGTAATAATGAAAAACTGTTTTTT

size: .
D: TRBD1
J: TRBJ1-2
V: TRBV5-1
CDR3: CASSLGGRTGTSYGYTF
DNA: TGCGCCAGCAGCTTGGGGGGAAGGACAGGAACCTCCTATGGCTACACCTTC

size: once
D: .
J: TRBJ1-2
V: TRBV28
CDR3: CASSPNRSGYYGYTF
DNA: TGTGCCAGCAGCCCCAACAGGTCGGGGTACTATGGCTACACCTTC

size: few
D: TRBD2
J: TRBJ2-5
V: TRBV7-2
CDR3: CASSDSGRAEETQYF
DNA: TGTGCCAGCAGCGATAGCGGGAGGGCCGAGGAGACCCAGTACTTC

size: .
D: .
J: TRBJ1-4
V: TRBV5-1
CDR3: CASSLGAAVYEKLFF
DNA: TGCGCCAGCAGCTTGGGGGCGGCCGTTTATGAAAAACTGTTTTTT

size: .
D: .
J: TRBJ1-5
V: TRBV28
CDR3: CASTLAGASNQPQHF
DNA: TGTGCCAGCACCTTGGCGGGAGCTAGCAATCAGCCCCAGCATTTT

size: .
D: .
J: TRBJ2-7
V: TRBV6-5
CDR3: CASSLRGTKYEQYF
DNA: TGTGCCAGCAGCCTTAGAGGGACCAAGTACGAGCAGTACTTC

size: few
D: .
J: TRBJ2-1
V: TRBV5-1
CDR3: CASSLIQGYNEQFF
DNA: TGCGCCAGCAGCTTGATACAGGGCTACAATGAGCAGTTCTTC

size: .
D: TRBD2
J: TRBJ2-3
V: TRBV6-1
CDR3: CASRGLAGASTDTQYF
DNA: TGTGCCAGCAGAGGTCTAGCGGGGGCTAGCACAGATACGCAGTATTTT

size: .
D: TRBD2
J: TRBJ2-7
V: TRBV20-1
CDR3: CSARRPAQGGGRVYEQYF
DNA: TGCAGTGCTAGGAGGCCCGCCCAGGGGGGCGGGAGGGTCTACGAGCAGTACTTC